Following are 26 T cell receptor beta chains from one sample sequenced in a study of cytomegalovirus exposure and HLA in healthy donors. PCR amplification relied on 60 Vbeta primers (plus 13 Jbeta primers). Clones were sequenced by immunoSEQ multiplex PCR, and TCRdb holds only the in-frame ones, with some missing. The data hold around 150,000 clones, with roughly 75% observed a single time. The source material was PBMCs. The receptors stem from a woman aged 40 to 55 in good health and CMV-seropositive.

The chain combines TRBV18 with TRBJ2-1; D not certain. This CDR3 has 12 amino acids. In germline, CDR1 is KGHSH, CDR2 LQKENI. V was pared by 0 bases and J by 10 bases, with 7 bases between. CDR3 sequence reads: CASSPPNREQFF. The CDR3 DNA reads as TGTGCCAGCTCACCACCGAATAGAGAGCAGTTCTTC. Together with reference TRBV18 and TRBJ2-1, the CDR3 gives the full variable domain: NAGVMQNPRHLVRRRGQEARLRCSPMKGHSHVYWYRQLPEEGLKFMVYLQKENIIDESGMPKERFSAEFPKEGPSILRIQQVVRGDSAAYFCASSPPNREQFFGPGTRLTVL.

This chain connects TRBV19 to TRBJ2-2; 7 bases fit TRBD2. Germline CDR1 reads LNHDA; CDR2 reads SQIVND (reference sequence). J was trimmed by 6 bases and V by 5 bases; bases with no gene match: 12. The CDR3 extends over 16 amino acids. The DNA for the CDR3 is TGTGCCAGTAGTTATTGGGCGGGAGAGTCCTCCGGGGAGCTGTTTTTT. Encoded protein: CASSYWAGESSGELFF.

The chain uses TRBV28 and TRBJ1-1; D remains ambiguous. CDR1 and CDR2 from the germline V gene are MDHEN and SYDVKM. The CDR3 totals 11 residues. The V and J ends lost 10 bases and 2 bases respectively, with 8 bases between them. Written as DNA, the CDR3 is TGTGCCACCGAGGGTAACACTGAAGCTTTCTTT. It yields the protein CATEGNTEAFF.

The genes are TRBV18 and TRBJ2-3, with D possibly being TRBD2 (5 bases). The ends were cut back, 7 bases at V and 2 bases at J, with 10 bases in the middle. Germline V gives CDR1 KGHSH, CDR2 LQKENI. The length of the CDR3 is 13 residues. Here the CDR3 reads CASWRAATDTQYF. For the CDR3, the DNA is TGTGCCAGCTGGCGAGCGGCCACAGATACGCAGTATTTT.

V gene TRBV11-3 combines with J gene TRBJ1-1; 10 bases fit TRBD1. Trimming took 4 bases from V and 5 from J; bases not matched to a gene: 10. The CDR3 runs to 16 residues. Germline lookup yields CDR1 SGHNT and CDR2 YENEEA. The CDR3 loop reads CASSSPGQGRGTEAFF. The DNA of the CDR3 is TGTGCCAGCAGCTCTCCGGGACAGGGGAGAGGAACTGAAGCTTTCTTT.

The gene calls are TRBV19 and TRBJ2-5; 7 bases are a match to TRBD2. Germline loops: CDR1 LNHDA, CDR2 SQIVND (reference sequence). The length of the CDR3 is 14 residues. Trimming at V came to 9 bases and at J to 5 bases, leaving 12 bases not matched to a gene. Here the CDR3 reads CASRRERGGETQYF. The CDR3 region has the DNA TGTGCCAGCCGGCGGGAGAGGGGTGGGGAGACCCAGTACTTC.

The rearrangement links TRBV7-9 to TRBJ2-5, with 7 bases that match TRBD2. The germline gives CDR1 SEHNR, CDR2 FQNEAQ (reference sequence). Trimming cost V 4 bases and J 3 bases; bases outside gene matches: 2. This CDR3 contains 13 residues. CDR3: CASSWAGEETQYF. The CDR3, as DNA: TGTGCCAGCAGCTGGGCGGGAGAAGAGACCCAGTACTTC. Together with reference TRBV7-9 and TRBJ2-5, the CDR3 gives the full variable domain: DTGVSQNPRHKITKRGQNVTFRCDPISEHNRLYWYRQTLGQGPEFLTYFQNEAQLEKSRLLSDRFSAERPKGSFSTLEIQRTEQGDSAMYLCASSWAGEETQYFGPGTRLLVL.

The rearrangement uses TRBV6-5 and TRBJ2-7; 10 nucleotides align to TRBD1. V lost 6 bases, J lost 2 bases, and 4 bases stayed unmatched. CDR3 length: 14 amino acids. Germline lookup yields CDR1 MNHEY and CDR2 SVGAGI. CDR3 DNA sequence: TGTGCCAGCAGGGTGACAGGGGGCCCCTACGAGCAGTACTTC. Translating it yields CASRVTGGPYEQYF.

The CDR3 here is CASSLNAGAHTEAFF. CDR3 coding DNA: TGTGCCAGCAGCTTAAATGCAGGGGCCCACACTGAAGCTTTCTTT. V is TRBV7-3 and J is TRBJ1-1, with a tentative D call TRBD1 (6 bases). The CDR3 totals 15 residues. The germline V gene encodes CDR1 SGHTA and CDR2 FQGTGA. V lost 1 base and J lost 3, with 12 bases in between. The full variable domain, its missing parts supplied by reference TRBV7-3 and TRBJ1-1, is GAGVSQTPSNKVTEKGKYVELRCDPISGHTALYWYRQSLGQGPEFLIYFQGTGAADDSGLPNDRFFAVRPEGSVSTLKIQRTERGDSAVYLCASSLNAGAHTEAFFGQGTRLTVV.

This chain uses TRBV6-6 with TRBJ1-1; D remains ambiguous. The germline V gene encodes CDR1 MNHNY and CDR2 SVGAGI (reference sequence). The ends were cut back, 6 bases at V and 1 base at J, with 15 bases in the middle. There are 15 residues in the CDR3. Here the CDR3 DNA reads TGTGCCAGCAGCTTACTAGATACCGGGAACACTGAAGCTTTCTTT. Its translation: CASSLLDTGNTEAFF.

There are a few counts of this clone. This chain links TRBV7-8 with TRBJ2-3, with a tentative D call TRBD2 (6 bases). In germline, CDR1 is SGHVS, CDR2 FQNEAQ. This CDR3 is 17 amino acids long. Trimming removed 5 bases from V and 4 bases from J, with 22 bases in between. CDR3 sequence reads: CASSPSGGVDLADTQYF. The CDR3 bases are TGTGCCAGCAGCCCTTCCGGCGGGGTTGATCTCGCAGATACGCAGTATTTT.

This chain joins TRBV6-1 and TRBJ2-1; possible D gene TRBD2, 5 bases. CDR3 length: 15 amino acids. Germline values: CDR1 MNHNS, CDR2 SASEGT. V dropped 3 bases and J dropped 1 base, with 10 bases sitting between them. The DNA for the CDR3 is TGTGCCAGCAGTGAGACTACGGGGTCCTACAATGAGCAGTTCTTC. Translation: CASSETTGSYNEQFF.

The genes are TRBV6-5 and TRBJ1-2, with 8 bases lining up with TRBD1. Germline V gives CDR1 MNHEY, CDR2 SVGAGI. Trimming took 5 bases from V and 8 from J; bases not matched to a gene: 13. CDR3 length: 15 residues. The CDR3 spells CASSLEQGVSWGYTF. CDR3 nucleotides: TGTGCCAGCAGTCTTGAACAGGGGGTATCATGGGGCTACACCTTC.

The chain couples TRBV21-1 to TRBJ1-1; the table's D gene call, TRBD1, was not cross checked with the DNA. TRBV21-1 is a listed pseudogene. This CDR3 has 14 residues. The CDR3 is CASSKVAGEREAFF. The CDR3 coding sequence is TGTGCCAGCAGCAAAGTAGCAGGGGAACGTGAAGCTTTCTTT.

The chain has TRBV7-2 and TRBJ2-1; TRBD2 matches 8 bases. Germline values: CDR1 SGHTA, CDR2 FQGNSA. The CDR3 covers 15 residues. The ends lost 4 bases at V and 3 bases at J; junction bases unmatched: 5. The CDR3 DNA sequence: TGTGCCAGCAGCTCGGGACTAGGAGACTACAATGAGCAGTTCTTC. It yields the protein CASSSGLGDYNEQFF.

This chain links TRBV6-6 with TRBJ2-7, with TRBD2 matching 7 bases. V dropped 5 bases and J dropped 0; count of bases not matched to a gene: 4. The CDR3 is 14 residues long. The germline V gene encodes CDR1 MNHNY and CDR2 SVGAGI (reference sequence). For the CDR3, the DNA is TGTGCCAGCAGTCCGGGGGGTTCCTCCTACGAGCAGTACTTC. Encoded protein: CASSPGGSSYEQYF.

The chain links TRBV7-9 to TRBJ1-1; TRBD1 aligns across 9 bases. Germline V gene data show CDR1 as SEHNR and CDR2 as FQNEAQ (reference sequence). This CDR3 region has 16 residues. V shed 4 bases and J 3 bases; nucleotides not matched to a gene: 9. CDR3 in DNA: TGTGCCAGCAGCTCCCAGGGGGGACAGGGACACACTGAAGCTTTCTTT. It is translated as CASSSQGGQGHTEAFF.

The chain recombines TRBV11-2 with TRBJ2-5; D is perhaps TRBD2 (5 bases). The CDR3 contains 15 residues. V gave up 4 bases and J gave up 4 bases, with 16 bases separating them. Germline V gene lookup returns CDR1 SGHAT and CDR2 FQNNGV. The CDR3 DNA follows: TGTGCCAGCAGCTCATCCGGGATGTCGGGAGAGACCCAGTACTTC. As protein: CASSSSGMSGETQYF.

The rearrangement joins TRBV7-9 to TRBJ1-1; 8 nucleotides line up with TRBD1. This CDR3 is built from 14 residues. The V gene end was trimmed by 1 base and the J gene end by 4 bases; junction bases not matched to a gene: 2. Germline V gene data show CDR1 as SEHNR and CDR2 as FQNEAQ (reference sequence). Here the CDR3 reads CASSLGDRTTEAFF. CDR3 nucleotides: TGTGCCAGCAGCTTAGGGGACAGGACCACTGAAGCTTTCTTT.

This chain connects TRBV6-5 to TRBJ1-1, with TRBD1 matching over 10 bases. The trim removed 4 bases at V and 5 bases at J, leaving 10 bases unmatched. The CDR3 has 16 residues. Germline V gene sequence: CDR1 MNHEY, CDR2 SVGAGI. CDR3 region: CASSSRQGARRTEAFF. DNA for the CDR3: TGTGCCAGCAGTTCTCGACAGGGGGCTAGGAGAACTGAAGCTTTCTTT.

The chain combines TRBV14 with TRBJ1-2; D is ambiguous. Trimming took off 7 bases at V and 6 bases at J, with 15 bases between the two ends. The CDR3 has 13 amino acids. Germline lookup yields CDR1 SGHDN and CDR2 FVKESK. The chain's CDR3 is CASKWVESDGYTF. The DNA for the CDR3 is TGTGCCAGCAAGTGGGTGGAGAGCGATGGCTACACCTTC.

The CDR3 bases are TGTGCCAGCAGCCTCAGGGGGGTGAACACTGAAGCTTTCTTT. Its protein product is CASSLRGVNTEAFF. V gene TRBV9 combines with J gene TRBJ1-1; 7 nucleotides match TRBD1. The J segment lost 0 bases and the V segment lost 4 bases, leaving 3 bases of the junction unmatched. Looked up from germline, CDR1 is SGDLS and CDR2 is YYNGEE. The CDR3 is 14 amino acids.

This chain links TRBV6-1 with TRBJ2-3, with D possibly matching TRBD2 (6 bases). There are 13 residues in the CDR3. CDR1 is MNHNS and CDR2 is SASEGT in the germline V gene. Trimming cost V 4 bases and J 7 bases, with 12 bases left between them. The CDR3 DNA follows: TGTGCCAGCAGTGCCGGGGGTCTGAATACGCAGTATTTT. Its translation: CASSAGGLNTQYF.

V usage is TRBV11-2 and J usage is TRBJ2-7, with D possibly being TRBD2 (6 bases). Germline V gene sequence: CDR1 SGHAT, CDR2 FQNNGV. This CDR3 comprises 16 residues. The V gene lost 0 bases and the J gene lost 0 bases, with 12 bases spanning the gap. CDR3 in amino acids: CASSLDESGGSYEQYF. The CDR3 nucleotides are TGTGCCAGCAGCTTAGATGAGTCCGGGGGCTCCTACGAGCAGTACTTC.

Only one count was recorded for this clone. Other DNA sequences in the sample encode the same CDR3. This chain connects TRBV19 to TRBJ1-1, with TRBD1 matching 8 bases. CDR3 length: 13 amino acids. J lost 5 bases, V lost 6 bases, and 5 bases had no gene match. CDR1 is LNHDA, CDR2 SQIVND, per germline (reference sequence). CDR3 bases: TGTGCCAGTAGCCGGGACAGGAATACTGAAGCTTTCTTT. This translates into CASSRDRNTEAFF.

As for this clone: Its ends do not fully match the called genes, so a read error is possible. Other DNA variants within this sample encode the same CDR3. The rearrangement joins TRBV19 to TRBJ2-3; no reliable D call. CDR1 and CDR2 from the germline V gene are LNHDA and SQIVND (reference sequence). The CDR3 has 14 residues. The CDR3 is CASRKPDRTDTQYF. The CDR3 DNA follows: TGCGCCAGTAGAAAGCCCGATCGCACAGATACGCAGTATTTT. Full variable domain (outside the CDR3, taken from reference TRBV19 and TRBJ2-3): DGGITQSPKYLFRKEGQNVTLSCEQNLNHDAMYWYRQDPGQGLRLIYYSQIVNDFQKGDIAEGYSVSREKKESFPLTVTSAQKNPTAFYLCASRKPDRTDTQYFGPGTRLTVL.